One and the same sample provided the 31 T cell receptor beta chains below, sequenced in a study of molecular identifiers for immune sequencing clone quantification. TCRdb passed the PCR reads through MiXCR, listing each CDR3 protein once. Altogether approximately 90,000 distinct CDR3 sequences are present, roughly 26% being singletons, with the ten largest covering about 0.94%. Sequences were obtained from naive CD8+ T cells from blood, with Jurkat cell RNA spiked in. Documented subset: FACS-sorted CD8+CD4-CCR7+CD45RA+ naive T cells. The receptors stem from a human donor in good health. Some libraries in this study had Jurkat cell RNA spiked in.

There are many counts of this clonotype. The V and J genes are TRBV6-6 and TRBJ2-3, with TRBD1 matching over 7 bases. Trimming took 4 bases from V and 2 from J; bases not matched to a gene: 9. CDR3 length: 16 amino acids. CDR1 MNHNY and CDR2 SVGAGI come from the germline V gene (reference sequence). This chain's CDR3 is CASSSSGTVYTDTQYF. The DNA of the CDR3 is TGTGCCAGCAGTTCATCCGGGACAGTTTACACAGATACGCAGTATTTT.

This clonotype appeared once. The chain carries TRBV30 and TRBJ2-7; a weak D match, TRBD2 (5 bases). This CDR3 is built from 13 residues. Germline-derived CDR1 and CDR2 are GTSNPN and SVGIG (reference sequence). V lost 0 bases, J lost 5 bases, and 11 bases lay in between. The CDR3 sequence: CAWSVLGYDEQYF. As DNA, the CDR3 is TGTGCCTGGAGTGTACTAGGGTACGACGAGCAGTACTTC.

This clonotype was counted ten times or more. The rearrangement joins TRBV6-6 to TRBJ1-4, with 9 bases fitting TRBD1. V lost 4 bases, J lost 1 base, and 13 bases stayed unmatched. The CDR3 extends over 19 amino acids. In germline, CDR1 is MNHNY, CDR2 SVGAGI (reference sequence). The CDR3 DNA sequence: TGTGCCAGCAGTTTCTACAGGGGGCGCGAGTTGTTAACTAATGAAAAACTGTTTTTT. Protein sequence: CASSFYRGRELLTNEKLFF.

This clonotype was observed at least ten times. The V and J genes are TRBV30 and TRBJ2-3; D remains ambiguous. Trimming stripped 7 bases from V and 2 bases from J, with 16 bases between. Germline V gives CDR1 GTSNPN, CDR2 SVGIG (reference sequence). The CDR3 has 14 amino acids. The CDR3 DNA sequence: TGTGCCTCCTTCTTACTGGGAACCACAGATACGCAGTATTTT. Translation gives CASFLLGTTDTQYF. The whole variable domain, remainder taken from reference TRBV30 and TRBJ2-3, is SQTIHQWPATLVQPVGSPLSLECTVEGTSNPNLYWYRQAAGRGLQLLFYSVGIGQISSEVPQNLSASRPQDRQFILSSKKLLLSDSGFYLCASFLLGTTDTQYFGPGTRLTVL.

This clonotype was recorded a few times. The gene calls are TRBV5-8 and TRBJ2-7; 8 nucleotides line up with TRBD1. The CDR3 has 15 residues. Germline CDR1 SGHTS, CDR2 YDEGEE. The trim removed 5 bases at V and 3 bases at J, leaving 10 bases unmatched. The CDR3 is CASRPTDRGFYEQYF. DNA of the CDR3: TGTGCCAGCAGACCTACAGACAGGGGTTTCTACGAGCAGTACTTC. The full variable domain, in which reference TRBV5-8 and TRBJ2-7 provide the parts outside the CDR3, is EAGVTQSPTHLIKTRGQQATLRCSPISGHTSVYWYQQALGLGLQFLLWYDEGEERNRGNFPPRFSGRQFPNYSSELNVNALELEDSALYLCASRPTDRGFYEQYFGPGTRLTVT.

This clonotype has a count of ten or more. The rearrangement joins TRBV6-5 to TRBJ1-1; no firm D call. Germline CDR1 reads MNHEY; CDR2 reads SVGAGI. The ends were cut back, 0 bases at V and 5 bases at J, with 16 bases in the middle. The CDR3 spans 16 residues. This chain's CDR3 is CASSYSRGLSQTEAFF. The CDR3 DNA sequence: TGTGCCAGCAGTTACTCGAGAGGCCTTTCCCAGACTGAAGCTTTCTTT.

The chain is built from TRBV6-6 and TRBJ1-1, with D perhaps TRBD1 (6 bases). The CDR3 sequence is 14 residues long. The germline gives CDR1 MNHNY, CDR2 SVGAGI (reference sequence). V lost 4 bases, J lost 4 bases, and 13 bases lay in between. In DNA, the CDR3 is TGTGCCAGCAGTTCCACAGGGTGGGGCACTGAAGCTTTCTTT. This codes for CASSSTGWGTEAFF.

This clonotype was seen repeatedly, ten times or more. The V and J genes are TRBV7-9 and TRBJ2-2; D call uncertain. Germline V gives CDR1 SEHNR, CDR2 FQNEAQ (reference sequence). This CDR3 spans 14 amino acids. V was cut by 5 bases and J by 6 bases, with 13 bases left in between. The CDR3, as DNA: TGTGCCAGCAGCCCGATGGCTCTAGCCGGGGAGCTGTTTTTT. Translating gives CASSPMALAGELFF.

This clonotype has ten or more counts. The chain couples TRBV7-9 to TRBJ1-6; perhaps TRBD1 as D (5 bases). Deletions cut 2 bases from V and 9 bases from J, with 14 bases between. There are 15 residues in the CDR3. The germline CDR1 and CDR2 sequences are SEHNR and FQNEAQ (reference sequence). CDR3 protein: CASSLTGLAGSPLHF. The CDR3 region has the DNA TGTGCCAGCAGCTTAACGGGACTGGCGGGTTCACCCCTCCACTTT.

Points on this clonotype: A much larger clone sits a single nucleotide away, making a read error possible. V gene TRBV4-2 combines with J gene TRBJ2-7; D not certain. Germline assignment: CDR1 LGHNA and CDR2 YNFKEQ. The CDR3 extends over 14 amino acids. CDR3 region: CASSQDHGAYAQYF. The CDR3 region has the DNA TGTGCCAGCAGCCAAGATCACGGAGCCTACGCGCAGTACTTC.

This clonotype was seen a handful of times. CDR3: CATSDFEANNEQFF. CDR3 bases: TGTGCCACCAGTGATTTTGAAGCCAACAATGAGCAGTTCTTC. The V gene is TRBV24-1, the J gene TRBJ2-1; no definite D call. CDR1 KGHDR and CDR2 SFDVKD come from the germline V gene. The V and J ends lost 1 base and 5 bases respectively, with 8 bases between them. The CDR3 is 14 residues long.

Concerning this clonotype: A much larger clone is a single base away; this may be a read error. The chain has TRBV7-9 and TRBJ1-4; D gene unclear. V shed 5 bases and J shed 0 bases, with 13 bases lying between them. The CDR3 length is 16 residues. Germline lookup yields CDR1 SEHNR and CDR2 FQNEAQ (reference sequence). The CDR3: CASSPVIPTTNEKLFF. DNA for the CDR3: TGTGCCAGCAGCCCTGTGATACCAACAACTAATGAAAAACTGTTTTTT.

This clonotype was seen many times. The chain combines TRBV29-1 with TRBJ2-3; tentatively, D is TRBD1 or TRBD2 (5 bases each). The CDR3 loop spans 13 amino acids. V lost 4 bases and J lost 5, with 13 bases in between. Per germline, CDR1 SQVTM and CDR2 ANQGSEA. The CDR3 here is CSVGDGQVDTQYF. As DNA, the CDR3 is TGCAGCGTTGGGGACGGACAAGTAGATACGCAGTATTTT.

This clonotype was picked up many times. V usage is TRBV4-3 and J usage is TRBJ1-2; tentatively, D is TRBD1 (6 bases). The CDR3 runs 16 residues. CDR1 and CDR2 from the germline V gene are LGHNA and YSLEER. Trimming took off 3 bases at V and 4 bases at J, with 18 bases between the two ends. The CDR3 protein is CASSQTVQGTRYGYTF. For the CDR3, the DNA is TGCGCCAGCAGCCAGACGGTACAGGGAACTCGCTATGGCTACACCTTC.

On this clonotype itself: Its ends do not fully match the called genes, so a read error is possible. The rearrangement uses TRBV6-5 and TRBJ2-3, with 9 bases matching TRBD2. Germline-derived CDR1 and CDR2 are MNHEY and SVGAGI. CDR3 length: 19 amino acids. CDR3 in DNA: TGTGCCAGCAGTCCCCCGGGGGTGGCGGGGGGGCCTAGCACAGATACGCAGTGTTTT. Protein sequence: CASSPPGVAGGPSTDTQCF.

This clonotype occurred many times. The CDR3 sequence is CASSTGLAGIYNEQFF. CDR3 bases: TGTGCCAGCAGCACGGGACTAGCGGGAATATACAATGAGCAGTTCTTC. The chain carries TRBV7-2 and TRBJ2-1; 13 bases are a match to TRBD2. Per germline, CDR1 SGHTA and CDR2 FQGNSA. The CDR3 consists of 16 residues. V dropped 5 bases and J dropped 4; count of bases not matched to a gene: 5.

As regards this clonotype: A much larger clone differs by one base, so this may be a read error. V gene TRBV15 combines with J gene TRBJ2-3, with unresolved D. Trimming took 5 bases from V and 6 from J, leaving 21 bases between them. The CDR3 totals 16 residues. Germline CDR1 LNHNV, CDR2 YYDKDF (reference sequence). In DNA, the CDR3 is TGTGCCACCAGCGAAATAAGCCTTGACGCCGGGGATACGCAGTATTTT. Translation: CATSEISLDAGDTQYF.

This clonotype has at least ten counts. This chain joins TRBV7-8 and TRBJ2-2, with 11 bases that match TRBD1. Trimming removed 3 bases from V and 1 base from J; junction bases left unmatched: 10. The CDR3 totals 19 residues. The germline CDR1 and CDR2 sequences are SGHVS and FQNEAQ. CDR3 residues: CASSFPGTGGLLNTGELFF. CDR3 DNA: TGTGCCAGCAGCTTCCCCGGGACAGGGGGTTTACTGAACACCGGGGAGCTGTTTTTT.

Many counts were recorded for this clonotype. V gene TRBV20-1 combines with J gene TRBJ2-7; TRBD2 agrees at 10 bases. Germline CDR1 is DFQATT and CDR2 is SNEGSKA (reference sequence). The CDR3 covers 17 residues. V dropped 1 base and J dropped 1; count of bases not matched to a gene: 10. CDR3 in DNA: TGCAGTGCTAGAGTTTCGGCACTAGCGGGGAGTTCCTACGAGCAGTACTTC. Encoded protein: CSARVSALAGSSYEQYF.

Note on this clonotype: One end of the junction varies from germline; a read error may be responsible. The chain links TRBV5-3 to TRBJ2-1, with 8 bases aligning to TRBD2. TRBV5-3 is recorded as an ORF, its role being uncertain. This CDR3 has 16 residues. The CDR3 protein is CASSSGGGLQGYEQFF. CDR3 nucleotide sequence: TGTGCCAGCAGCTCGGGGGGGGGACTCCAGGGCTATGAGCAGTTCTTC.

This clonotype was detected a few times. The chain combines TRBV4-3 with TRBJ2-5; 9 bases agree with TRBD1. The CDR3 totals 19 residues. Germline CDR1 reads LGHNA; CDR2 reads YSLEER. The V gene end was trimmed by 0 bases and the J gene end by 2 bases; junction bases not matched to a gene: 13. The CDR3 coding sequence is TGCGCCAGCAGCCAAGATAGCCCCACAGGGGGCGGTCGACAAGAGACCCAGTACTTC. Amino acid sequence: CASSQDSPTGGGRQETQYF.

This clonotype was recorded at least ten times. The CDR3 nucleotides are TGTGCCAGCAGTGATGTGATCACAGATACGCAGTATTTT. It codes for CASSDVITDTQYF. J is TRBJ2-3 and V is TRBV6-1, with D unresolved. Germline assignment: CDR1 MNHNS and CDR2 SASEGT. The ends were cut back, 3 bases at V and 2 bases at J, with 6 bases in the middle. This CDR3 comprises 13 residues.

A remark on this clonotype: A much larger clone differs by one base, so this may be a read error. Likely a read error: the CDR3 ends without its conserved phenylalanine or tryptophan. This rearrangement joins TRBV20-1 to TRBJ2-1, with 7 bases fitting TRBD1. The CDR3 extends over 14 amino acids. Germline V CDR1 and CDR2: DFQATT, SNEGSKA (reference sequence). Trimming took 7 bases from V and 4 from J; bases not matched to a gene: 10. Written as DNA, the CDR3 is TGCAGTGTCCCCCGGGACAGCCCATACAATGAGCAGTTCTCC. As protein: CSVPRDSPYNEQFS.

Ten or more counts support this clonotype. The chain has TRBV7-8 and TRBJ2-3; 7 nucleotides align to TRBD1. Germline lookup yields CDR1 SGHVS and CDR2 FQNEAQ. CDR3 size: 15 residues. V lost 5 bases and J lost 4; bases outside the gene matches: 9. This CDR3 reads CASSPRGGPADTQYF. The CDR3 nucleotides are TGTGCCAGCAGCCCTAGAGGGGGCCCGGCAGATACGCAGTATTTT.

This clonotype was recorded many times. The chain joins TRBV7-9 to TRBJ2-5; D is possibly TRBD1 (5 bases). The germline CDR1 and CDR2 sequences are SEHNR and FQNEAQ (reference sequence). Between the trimmed V and J ends, which lost 5 bases and 2 bases, there was a span of 12 bases. The length of the CDR3 is 14 residues. For the CDR3, the DNA is TGTGCCAGCAGCGGACACAATATACAAGAGACCCAGTACTTC. This translates into CASSGHNIQETQYF. The full variable domain, its missing parts supplied by reference TRBV7-9 and TRBJ2-5, is DTGVSQNPRHKITKRGQNVTFRCDPISEHNRLYWYRQTLGQGPEFLTYFQNEAQLEKSRLLSDRFSAERPKGSFSTLEIQRTEQGDSAMYLCASSGHNIQETQYFGPGTRLLVL.

J is TRBJ2-5 and V is TRBV19; D perhaps matches TRBD2 (5 bases). Germline CDR1 reads LNHDA; CDR2 reads SQIVND (reference sequence). The CDR3 has 15 amino acids. With 5 bases removed from V and 4 bases from J, the gap between germline ends came to 17 bases. The CDR3 bases are TGTGCCAGTAGTGCCGGAGGCGACCGGGGAGAGACCCAGTACTTC. This gives the protein CASSAGGDRGETQYF.

The table lists this clonotype with a count of one. Possible read error: a much larger clone is one base away. The chain carries TRBV7-6 and TRBJ2-2; D tentatively fits TRBD1 or TRBD2 (6 bases each). Germline lookup yields CDR1 SGHVS and CDR2 FNYEAQ. This CDR3 spans 15 amino acids. For the CDR3, the DNA is TGTGCCAGCAGCTTAGGGACAGCGAACACCGGGGGGCTGTTTTTT. Translated, it gives CASSLGTANTGGLFF.

This clonotype showed up many times. The chain employs TRBV6-2 or TRBV6-3 and TRBJ2-2; perhaps TRBD1 as D (6 bases). The ends were cut back, 1 base at V and 0 bases at J, with 18 bases in the middle. This CDR3 region has 19 residues. Germline V gene data show CDR1 as MNHEY and CDR2 as SVGEGT. In nucleotides, the CDR3 is TGTGCCAGCAGTTACTATGGAAAGGGGGTATCCTCGAACACCGGGGAGCTGTTTTTT. Translation: CASSYYGKGVSSNTGELFF.

This clonotype was seen many times. J is TRBJ2-2 and V is TRBV30, with unresolved D. The CDR3 has 13 amino acids. The germline V and J ends were trimmed by 0 bases and 0 bases, with 2 bases remaining between them. Germline-derived CDR1 and CDR2 are GTSNPN and SVGIG (reference sequence). CDR3 sequence: CAWSVSNTGELFF. The DNA of the CDR3 is TGTGCCTGGAGTGTATCGAACACCGGGGAGCTGTTTTTT.

The chain employs TRBV30 and TRBJ2-6, with D possibly being TRBD2 (6 bases). Per the germline V gene, CDR1 is GTSNPN and CDR2 is SVGIG (reference sequence). The V end lost 4 bases, the J end lost 2 bases, and 18 bases lay between the germline ends. This CDR3 is 17 amino acids long. CDR3 region: CAWTDGGVSPGANVLTF. The CDR3 DNA reads TGTGCCTGGACCGACGGAGGGGTCTCCCCTGGGGCCAACGTCCTGACTTTC.

This clonotype was recorded many times. The chain joins TRBV21-1 to TRBJ1-3; the table's D call, TRBD1, has no DNA check behind it. TRBV21-1 is labeled a pseudogene. The CDR3 length is 18 residues. CDR3: CASTRKWGPTGSGNTIYF. The CDR3 DNA is TGTGCCAGCACCCGTAAATGGGGCCCAACAGGGTCTGGAAACACCATATATTTT.